Listed here are 26 T cell receptor beta chains from one sample, sequenced in a study of blood T cell repertoires in COVID-19. Some clones are missing from TCRdb's copy, which holds only in-frame ones; the method was immunoSEQ multiplex PCR. The table records a few hundred thousand clones, 85% to 90% of them present only once. The material sequenced was PBMCs or T cells enriched from blood (not recorded which). The source is a man aged 25 to 40 who had recovered from COVID-19.

The rearrangement uses TRBV6-5 and TRBJ1-6; D uncertain. Germline lookup yields CDR1 MNHEY and CDR2 SVGAGI. V lost 6 bases to trimming and J lost 6 bases, with 9 bases between them. The CDR3 consists of 13 residues. CDR3 sequence reads: CASREVINSPLHF. In DNA form, the CDR3 reads TGTGCCAGCAGGGAGGTGATTAATTCACCCCTCCACTTT.

The chain employs TRBV28 and TRBJ1-3, with D possibly TRBD1 on 6 matching bases. Germline lookup yields CDR1 MDHEN and CDR2 SYDVKM. CDR3 length equals 15 residues. Trimming left V 3 bases short and J 0 bases short, with 9 bases between. The chain's CDR3 is CASSFNRDSGNTIYF. In DNA form, the CDR3 reads TGTGCCAGCAGTTTCAACAGGGACTCTGGAAACACCATATATTTT. Drawing the rest from reference TRBV28 and TRBJ1-3, the complete variable domain is DVKVTQSSRYLVKRTGEKVFLECVQDMDHENMFWYRQDPGLGLRLIYFSYDVKMKEKGDIPEGYSVSREKKERFSLILESASTNQTSMYLCASSFNRDSGNTIYFGEGSWLTVV.

This chain joins TRBV10-3 and TRBJ2-7, with D tentatively TRBD1 (8 bases). The length of the CDR3 is 15 residues. The germline V gene has CDR1 ENHRY and CDR2 SYGVKD. V lost 6 bases and J lost 0, with 15 bases in between. Here the CDR3 reads CAISGRTGSSYEQYF. For the CDR3, the DNA is TGTGCCATCAGCGGGAGGACAGGGAGCTCCTACGAGCAGTACTTC.

The V gene is TRBV7-9, the J gene TRBJ2-3; 9 bases agree with TRBD1. CDR3 length: 15 residues. Germline CDR1 is SEHNR and CDR2 is FQNEAQ (reference sequence). With 5 bases clipped from V and 3 bases from J, the junction kept 6 bases outside the gene matches. The CDR3 spells CASSNAGQGTDTQYF. DNA for the CDR3: TGTGCCAGCAGCAACGCCGGACAGGGGACAGATACGCAGTATTTT.

This clone was found a few times. The V gene is TRBV2, the J gene TRBJ2-7; 10 bases are shared with TRBD1. Trimming at V came to 3 bases and at J to 3 bases, leaving 5 bases not matched to a gene. CDR1 SNHLY and CDR2 FYNNEI come from the germline V gene. CDR3 length: 15 amino acids. The CDR3 sequence is CASSDQGQGLYEQYF. CDR3 DNA: TGTGCCAGCAGTGACCAGGGACAGGGGCTCTACGAGCAGTACTTC.

The rearrangement joins TRBV28 to TRBJ1-1, with a possible D match to TRBD1 (6 bases). Trimming removed 5 bases from V and 3 bases from J, with 13 bases in between. The CDR3 has 14 amino acids. Per germline, CDR1 MDHEN and CDR2 SYDVKM. CDR3 coding DNA: TGTGCCAGCAGTGAAGACAGGCCATACACTGAAGCTTTCTTT. It specifies CASSEDRPYTEAFF.

The J gene is TRBJ2-7, the V gene TRBV5-3; the D gene is possibly TRBD2 (6 bases). TRBV5-3 is reported as an ORF; its role is uncertain. V gave up 0 bases and J gave up 0 bases, with 13 bases separating them. The CDR3 extends over 16 amino acids. CDR3 amino acids: CARSLVGRGVSYEQYF. As DNA, the CDR3 is TGTGCCAGAAGCTTGGTGGGGCGGGGAGTCTCCTACGAGCAGTACTTC.

The J gene is TRBJ1-2, the V gene TRBV12-3 or TRBV12-4, with a weak D call TRBD1 (6 bases). The CDR3 runs 13 residues. V was trimmed by 6 bases and J by 3 bases, leaving 11 bases between them. The CDR3 loop reads CASRGGIDYGYTF. Here the CDR3 DNA reads TGTGCCAGCAGAGGGGGAATTGACTATGGCTACACCTTC.

The chain combines TRBV5-6 with TRBJ1-5; a weak D match, TRBD1 (6 bases). Germline values: CDR1 SGHDT, CDR2 YYEEEE. The CDR3 runs to 15 residues. The ends were cut back, 2 bases at V and 3 bases at J, with 12 bases in the middle. The CDR3 DNA follows: TGTGCCAGCAGCTTCCTTGGACAGACCAATCAGCCCCAGCATTTT. This translates into CASSFLGQTNQPQHF.

The rearrangement uses TRBV18 and TRBJ2-6; perhaps TRBD1 as D (5 bases). The germline CDR1 and CDR2 sequences are KGHSH and LQKENI. The CDR3 length is 16 residues. V gave up 6 bases and J gave up 0 bases, with 12 bases separating them. This chain's CDR3 is CASSQNRNSGANVLTF. Here the CDR3 DNA reads TGTGCCAGCTCCCAGAACAGGAACTCTGGGGCCAACGTCCTGACTTTC.

This clone was recorded many times. This chain links TRBV5-6 with TRBJ2-7; D unresolved. CDR3 length: 12 residues. Germline CDR1 and CDR2: SGHDT and YYEEEE. V was clipped by 0 bases and J by 6 bases, with 7 bases between them. The CDR3 DNA follows: TGTGCCAGCAGCTTGGCCCCCTCCGAGCAGTACTTC. Translating it yields CASSLAPSEQYF.

This clone was seen only once. The J gene is TRBJ1-1, the V gene TRBV28; 8 bases match TRBD1. CDR1 is MDHEN, CDR2 SYDVKM, per germline. The V gene end was trimmed by 6 bases and the J gene end by 2 bases; junction bases not matched to a gene: 8. This CDR3 spans 15 amino acids. In DNA, the CDR3 is TGTGCCAGCAGCTACACGGGACAGGTAAACACTGAAGCTTTCTTT. Protein product: CASSYTGQVNTEAFF.

The chain employs TRBV5-6 and TRBJ1-5, with D possibly being TRBD1 (5 bases). V was trimmed by 4 bases and J by 5 bases, leaving 16 bases between them. Germline V gene data show CDR1 as SGHDT and CDR2 as YYEEEE. The CDR3 loop spans 15 amino acids. The CDR3 region has the DNA TGTGCCAGCAGCATCAGTGGGGCTGGGGATCAGCCCCAGCATTTT. Its protein is CASSISGAGDQPQHF.

This chain connects TRBV18 to TRBJ2-7; 10 bases align to TRBD2. The V and J ends lost 2 bases and 3 bases, in that order; junction bases with no gene match: 7. Per germline, CDR1 KGHSH and CDR2 LQKENI. The length of the CDR3 is 16 residues. CDR3 sequence (DNA): TGTGCCAGCTCACCAAAGAGCGGGAGGGCCCTCTACGAGCAGTACTTC. Translation gives CASSPKSGRALYEQYF.

The genes are TRBV7-2 and TRBJ1-4; D is ambiguous. CDR3 size: 16 residues. The V and J ends lost 4 bases and 4 bases respectively, with 16 bases between them. Per the germline V gene, CDR1 is SGHTA and CDR2 is FQGNSA. CDR3 sequence (DNA): TGTGCCAGCAGCTCTATTTCGGGGATCGGTAATGAAAAACTGTTTTTT. This codes for CASSSISGIGNEKLFF.

This clone was observed once. The same CDR3 is also encoded by other DNA sequences in this sample. The rearrangement links TRBV3-1 (or the pseudogene TRBV3-2) to TRBJ1-1, with 8 bases fitting TRBD1. The CDR3 extends over 15 amino acids. The germline V gene has CDR1 LGHDT and CDR2 YNNKEL (reference sequence). After removal of 4 bases from V and 1 base from J, the junction contained 5 bases not matched to a gene. The CDR3 spells CASSRGGTGNTEAFF. In DNA form, the CDR3 reads TGTGCCAGCAGCCGGGGGGGGACAGGGAACACTGAAGCTTTCTTT.

The CDR3 nucleotides are TGTGCCAGCAGTGAAAGCGGGTACGAGCAGTACTTC. Its translation is CASSESGYEQYF. The V call is TRBV2, the J call TRBJ2-7, with D possibly TRBD2 on 6 matching bases. The CDR3 spans 12 residues. CDR1 is SNHLY and CDR2 is FYNNEI in the germline V gene. V lost 2 bases, J lost 4 bases, and 6 bases lay in between.

The rearrangement joins TRBV19 to TRBJ1-1; TRBD1 is a possible D gene (6 bases). Germline V gene sequence: CDR1 LNHDA, CDR2 SQIVND (reference sequence). V gave up 6 bases and J gave up 6 bases, with 26 bases separating them. The CDR3 covers 17 residues. CDR3 coding DNA: TGTGCCAGTAGGCCCAACCCTCACAGGGTCGTGGACGCTGAAGCTTTCTTT. It codes for CASRPNPHRVVDAEAFF.

This chain joins TRBV5-5 and TRBJ2-2, with 10 bases fitting TRBD1. The germline V gene has CDR1 SGHKS and CDR2 YYEKEE (reference sequence). The CDR3 is made up of 15 amino acids. V was pared by 1 base and J by 5 bases, with 2 bases of the junction left unmatched. CDR3 sequence (DNA): TGTGCCAGCAGCTTGCTGGGACAGGGGACCGGGGAGCTGTTTTTT. Translating it yields CASSLLGQGTGELFF.

This sequence joins TRBV3-1 (or the pseudogene TRBV3-2) and TRBJ2-1; D is perhaps TRBD2 (6 bases). The CDR3 length is 15 residues. Germline V lookup: CDR1 LGHDT, CDR2 YNNKEL (reference sequence). The V end was cut by 0 bases, the J end by 0 bases, with 6 bases between. The CDR3 sequence is CASSQEGGSYNEQFF. CDR3 coding DNA: TGTGCCAGCAGCCAAGAGGGGGGCTCCTACAATGAGCAGTTCTTC.

As regards this clone: The sample carries other DNA sequences with the same CDR3. CDR3 protein: CSVGQGGYGYTF. The CDR3 DNA is TGCAGCGTTGGACAGGGAGGCTATGGCTACACCTTC. The J gene is TRBJ1-2, the V gene TRBV29-1; TRBD1 matches at 7 bases. CDR3 size: 12 residues. V lost 4 bases to trimming and J lost 4 bases; unmatched junction nucleotides: 3. CDR1 and CDR2 from the germline V gene are SQVTM and ANQGSEA.

V and J are TRBV28 and TRBJ1-5; weak D call: TRBD1 (5 bases). Germline V gene data show CDR1 as MDHEN and CDR2 as SYDVKM. CDR3 size: 15 residues. V dropped 3 bases and J dropped 3 bases, with 12 bases sitting between them. The CDR3 sequence is CASSFSGAFNQPQHF. The CDR3 DNA reads as TGTGCCAGCAGTTTTAGCGGGGCCTTCAATCAGCCCCAGCATTTT.

The chain couples TRBV7-8 to TRBJ2-4; 9 bases line up with TRBD1. CDR3 length: 15 amino acids. Germline loops: CDR1 SGHVS, CDR2 FQNEAQ. Trimming at V came to 5 bases and at J to 9 bases, leaving 11 bases not matched to a gene. DNA for the CDR3: TGTGCCAGCAGCATAACAGGGGGCGCCGAGCTCATTCAGTACTTC. Translated: CASSITGGAELIQYF.

The chain has TRBV2 and TRBJ2-7; 7 bases match TRBD1. The CDR3 consists of 14 residues. With 5 bases clipped from V and 5 bases from J, the junction kept 9 bases outside the gene matches. Germline V lookup: CDR1 SNHLY, CDR2 FYNNEI. The CDR3 is CASSLLTGNNEQYF. The CDR3 DNA reads as TGTGCCAGCAGTCTCCTGACAGGGAACAACGAGCAGTACTTC.

The chain carries TRBV11-3 and TRBJ1-5, with D uncertain. The CDR3 has 13 residues. Germline assignment: CDR1 SGHNT and CDR2 YENEEA. The ends were cut back, 3 bases at V and 3 bases at J, with 6 bases in the middle. The CDR3 here is CASSFRFNQPQHF. CDR3 nucleotides: TGTGCCAGCAGCTTCAGATTCAATCAGCCCCAGCATTTT.

The rearrangement uses TRBV5-5 and TRBJ2-1; no firm D call. V dropped 2 bases and J dropped 8 bases, with 5 bases sitting between them. This CDR3 has 11 amino acids. CDR1 and CDR2 (germline): SGHKS, YYEKEE (reference sequence). This chain's CDR3 is CASSFGDEQFF. The CDR3 coding sequence is TGTGCCAGCAGCTTTGGAGATGAGCAGTTCTTC.